These 3 T cell receptor beta chains share one sample of origin, sequenced in a study of blood T cell repertoires in COVID-19. Repertoires were generated with immunoSEQ multiplex PCR, while TCRdb's copy carries only in-frame clones and drops some. In the table there are over 400,000 clones, roughly 88% of which are singletons. The specimen sequenced was peripheral blood. These receptors came from a woman in her thirties with active or convalescent COVID-19.

This chain links TRBV27 with TRBJ1-1, with 8 positions matching TRBD1. Germline lookup yields CDR1 MNHEY and CDR2 SMNVEV (reference sequence). V gave up 7 bases and J gave up 10 bases; unmatched junction bases: 14. This CDR3 is built from 14 residues. CDR3 region: CASIPGTGDFGAFF. The CDR3 region has the DNA TGTGCCAGCATTCCCGGGACAGGTGATTTCGGAGCTTTCTTT.

The gene calls are TRBV6-5 and TRBJ1-5; D perhaps matches TRBD1 (6 bases). This CDR3 contains 14 residues. V was cut by 6 bases and J by 4 bases, with 13 bases left in between. Germline CDR1 MNHEY, CDR2 SVGAGI. The CDR3 region is CASSHAGVNQPQHF. DNA of the CDR3: TGTGCCAGCAGCCACGCAGGGGTGAATCAGCCCCAGCATTTT.

CDR3 sequence: CASSDWQGSGYTF. The CDR3 DNA reads as TGTGCCAGCAGTGACTGGCAGGGTTCTGGCTACACCTTC. This sequence joins TRBV6-4 and TRBJ1-2; weak D call: TRBD1 (5 bases). Germline assignment: CDR1 MRHNA and CDR2 SNTAGT. CDR3 length: 13 amino acids. V lost 1 base to trimming and J lost 7 bases, with 10 bases between them.